This TCR beta chain stems from a study of blood T cell repertoires in COVID-19. The CDR3 spans 16 residues. V lost 0 bases and J lost 6; bases outside the gene matches: 5. The germline V gene has CDR1 SGHRS and CDR2 YFSETQ. The data were produced by immunoSEQ multiplex PCR, yet TCRdb's version contains in-frame clones alone and is incomplete. The data contain 490,000 or so clones, more than 75% of them singletons. This receptor was identified in a woman aged 40 to 49 who had recovered from COVID-19. The chain links TRBV5-1 to TRBJ2-4, with 11 bases identical to TRBD1. Sequencing input: PBMCs or T cells enriched from blood (not recorded which). In DNA, the CDR3 is TGCGCCAGCAGCTTGGTACCCGGGACAGGGGGAAACATTCAGTACTTC. Amino acids: CASSLVPGTGGNIQYF. Full variable domain (outside the CDR3, taken from reference TRBV5-1 and TRBJ2-4): KAGVTQTPRYLIKTRGQQVTLSCSPISGHRSVSWYQQTPGQGLQFLFEYFSETQRNKGNFPGRFSGRQFSNSRSEMNVSTLELGDSALYLCASSLVPGTGGNIQYFGAGTRLSVL.